This is a list of T cell receptor beta chains from one sample in a study of cytotoxic CD8 clonotypes in ibrutinib-treated CLL. The protocol was immunoSEQ multiplex PCR, while the TCRdb copy is restricted to in-frame clones and leaves out a portion. Here the sample spans 35,000 to 45,000 clones, 55% to 75% being singletons. The sequenced sample was PBMCs, obtained after 12 months of ibrutinib treatment. Receptors originate from a human donor with chronic lymphocytic leukemia. Both conserved end residues are part of each CDR3. D genes are given only for firm matches. Clone size is shown for a subset of rows, as once, few, many or a class of expanded clone.

v_gene,j_gene,d_gene,abundance,CDR3aa,CDR3nt
TRBV30,TRBJ2-7,NA,few,CAWNAGAYEQYF,TGTGCCTGGAATGCTGGGGCCTACGAGCAGTACTTC
TRBV6-1,TRBJ2-2,TRBD2,NA,CASSETLAHIDTGELFF,TGTGCCAGCAGTGAGACACTAGCGCATATTGACACCGGGGAGCTGTTTTTT
TRBV10-3,TRBJ2-1,TRBD1,NA,CAISAGTGAGEQFF,TGTGCCATCAGTGCCGGGACAGGGGCTGGTGAGCAGTTCTTC
TRBV27,TRBJ2-7,TRBD2,NA,CASNTWASGRKYEQYF,TGTGCCAGCAATACCTGGGCTAGCGGGAGAAAATACGAGCAGTACTTC
TRBV7-2,TRBJ2-3,NA,NA,CASSPLSGVLTDTQYF,TGTGCCAGCAGCCCACTGTCGGGAGTTCTGACAGATACGCAGTATTTT
TRBV14,TRBJ1-2,NA,NA,CASSQVGQYHGYTF,TGTGCCAGCAGCCAGGTGGGCCAGTACCATGGCTACACCTTC
TRBV7-7,TRBJ2-5,TRBD1,NA,CASSRDSQETQYF,TGTGCCAGCAGCCGGGACAGCCAAGAGACCCAGTACTTC
TRBV11-2,TRBJ1-4,NA,NA,CASSWAVNEKLFF,TGTGCCAGCAGCTGGGCCGTGAACGAAAAACTGTTTTTT
TRBV7-3,TRBJ2-3,TRBD2,NA,CASSVLAGGTDTQYF,TGTGCCAGCAGCGTACTAGCGGGAGGGACAGATACGCAGTATTTT
TRBV5-1,TRBJ2-5,NA,few,CASSPGPSYQETQYF,TGCGCCAGCAGCCCTGGTCCCTCGTACCAAGAGACCCAGTACTTC
TRBV11-2,TRBJ2-5,NA,NA,CASSLQGTYQETQYF,TGTGCCAGCAGCTTACAGGGGACGTACCAAGAGACCCAGTACTTC
TRBV7-8,TRBJ2-5,NA,NA,CASSFWGNQETQYF,TGTGCCAGCAGCTTCTGGGGGAACCAAGAGACCCAGTACTTC
TRBV7-9,TRBJ1-3,NA,few,CASRPNSGNTIYF,TGTGCCAGCAGGCCTAACTCTGGAAACACCATATATTTT
TRBV10-3,TRBJ2-7,TRBD2,few,CAISVAGYEQYF,TGTGCCATCAGTGTAGCGGGCTACGAGCAGTACTTC
TRBV5-1,TRBJ1-4,TRBD1,NA,CASSDRGIANEKLFF,TGCGCCAGCAGCGACAGGGGTATCGCTAATGAAAAACTGTTTTTT
TRBV2,TRBJ1-1,NA,few,CASSPALGNTEAFF,TGTGCCAGCAGTCCAGCTTTGGGGAACACTGAAGCTTTCTTT
TRBV30,TRBJ1-2,TRBD1,few,CAWRSGTGTSLAYGYTF,TGTGCCTGGAGGTCCGGGACAGGGACTTCCCTAGCCTATGGCTACACCTTC
TRBV28,TRBJ1-5,TRBD1,NA,CASSSPDRDNQPQHF,TGTGCCAGCAGTTCCCCGGACAGGGACAATCAGCCCCAGCATTTT
TRBV20-1,TRBJ2-1,NA,NA,CSAGRSDEQFF,TGCAGTGCGGGGAGGAGCGATGAGCAGTTCTTC
TRBV13,TRBJ2-1,TRBD1,many,CASSLTGVLDDGYNEQFF,TGTGCCAGCAGCTTAACAGGGGTCTTAGACGACGGCTACAATGAGCAGTTCTTC
TRBV7-2,TRBJ1-2,TRBD1,NA,CASSLRTGDYGYTF,TGTGCCAGCAGCTTGAGGACAGGGGACTATGGCTACACCTTC
TRBV11-2,TRBJ2-1,TRBD2,NA,CASSLGFSGRSNEQFF,TGTGCCAGCAGCTTAGGGTTTAGCGGGAGGTCCAATGAGCAGTTCTTC
TRBV25-1,TRBJ1-5,NA,NA,CASSEASVGQPQHF,TGTGCCAGCAGTGAGGCCTCAGTGGGTCAGCCCCAGCATTTT
TRBV6-6,TRBJ2-7,TRBD1,NA,CASSYGQGVYEQYF,TGTGCCAGCAGTTACGGGCAGGGGGTATACGAGCAGTACTTC
TRBV5-1,TRBJ2-7,TRBD1,NA,CASSTEAGTAYEQYF,TGCGCCAGCAGCACCGAGGCCGGGACAGCCTACGAGCAGTACTTC
TRBV4-3,TRBJ2-7,NA,NA,CASSRERGYEQYF,TGCGCCAGCAGCCGAGAGAGAGGCTACGAGCAGTACTTC
TRBV10-1,TRBJ1-1,TRBD1,NA,CASSETRTGNTEAFF,TGCGCCAGCAGTGAGACGCGGACAGGGAACACTGAAGCTTTCTTT
TRBV28,TRBJ2-1,TRBD2,NA,CASSPELNSGRAGEQFF,TGTGCCAGCAGTCCCGAACTTAATAGCGGGAGGGCCGGTGAGCAGTTCTTC
TRBV27,TRBJ2-1,TRBD2,NA,CASSLTSGRGSSYNEQFF,TGTGCCAGCAGCTTGACTAGCGGGAGGGGTAGCTCCTACAATGAGCAGTTCTTC
TRBV2,TRBJ2-1,TRBD2,NA,CASKGLAGGSSNEQFF,TGTGCCAGCAAGGGACTAGCGGGAGGATCCTCCAATGAGCAGTTCTTC
TRBV7-6,TRBJ2-7,NA,NA,CASSLRNEQYF,TGTGCCAGCAGCCTCAGAAACGAGCAGTACTTC